The next 15 T cell receptor beta chains were all read from a single sample in a study of blood T cell repertoires in COVID-19. The repertoire was sequenced with immunoSEQ multiplex PCR; TCRdb's copy has only in-frame clones and lacks some. Found here are roughly 250,000 clones, about 93% of them singletons; the top ten hold approximately 2%. Sequenced material: PBMCs or T cells enriched from blood (not recorded which). Receptors originate from a young woman who had recovered from COVID-19.

The V and J genes are TRBV28 and TRBJ2-7; no reliable D call. CDR3 length: 15 amino acids. Germline V gives CDR1 MDHEN, CDR2 SYDVKM. With 2 bases removed from V and 4 bases from J, the gap between germline ends came to 15 bases. CDR3 in DNA: TGTGCCAGCAGTTTAACGGGTGGCCTCGGGTACGAGCAGTACTTC. Encoded protein: CASSLTGGLGYEQYF.

V is TRBV28 and J is TRBJ1-1; TRBD1 matches at 8 bases. The CDR3 spans 15 residues. Germline values: CDR1 MDHEN, CDR2 SYDVKM. V was clipped by 3 bases and J by 3 bases; unmatched bases: 6. The CDR3 loop is CASSFYRTGYTEAFF. CDR3 in DNA: TGTGCCAGCAGTTTCTACCGGACAGGGTACACTGAAGCTTTCTTT.

The chain couples TRBV18 to TRBJ1-3; D gene uncertain. The V and J ends lost 3 bases and 4 bases respectively, with 4 bases between them. Germline V CDR1 and CDR2: KGHSH, LQKENI. The CDR3 covers 12 residues. As DNA, the CDR3 is TGTGCCAGCTCACCGGAGGGAAACACCATATATTTT. Amino acid sequence: CASSPEGNTIYF.

The chain combines TRBV5-4 with TRBJ1-2, with a weak D call TRBD1 (5 bases). Germline V gives CDR1 SGHNT, CDR2 YYREEE (reference sequence). The V end was cut by 2 bases, the J end by 3 bases, with 11 bases between. The length of the CDR3 is 14 residues. CDR3 nucleotides: TGTGCCAGCAGCTTATTCGGGGGTTACTATGGCTACACCTTC. It translates to CASSLFGGYYGYTF.

The rearrangement joins TRBV7-8 to TRBJ2-2, with 7 bases aligning to TRBD2. Trimming cost V 2 bases and J 7 bases; bases outside gene matches: 4. Germline lookup yields CDR1 SGHVS and CDR2 FQNEAQ. The CDR3 length is 14 residues. The CDR3 region has the DNA TGTGCCAGCAGCTTACGGGGGGTGGACGGGGAGCTGTTTTTT. Its translation: CASSLRGVDGELFF.

V is TRBV6-5 and J is TRBJ1-2, with 11 bases identical to TRBD1. This CDR3 spans 15 amino acids. From germline, CDR1 is MNHEY and CDR2 SVGAGI. Unmatched junction bases numbered 7, after V lost 6 bases and J lost 4 bases. The CDR3 DNA is TGTGCCAGCAGCCAAACGGGACAGGGGGGCTATGGCTACACCTTC. It translates to CASSQTGQGGYGYTF.

The V call is TRBV5-4, the J call TRBJ2-1, with 14 nucleotides matching TRBD2. Germline V CDR1 and CDR2: SGHNT, YYREEE (reference sequence). The V and J ends lost 0 bases and 9 bases, in that order; junction bases with no gene match: 2. The CDR3 is made up of 15 amino acids. For the CDR3, the DNA is TGTGCCAGCAGCTTGGCGGGGACTAGCGGGAGTGAGCAGTTCTTC. This gives the protein CASSLAGTSGSEQFF.

The J gene is TRBJ2-1, the V gene TRBV3-1 (or the pseudogene TRBV3-2); TRBD2 matches 9 bases. In germline, CDR1 is LGHDT, CDR2 YNNKEL (reference sequence). J gave up 0 bases and V 4 bases, and 4 bases lay outside the gene matches. This CDR3 is 16 amino acids long. CDR3 in amino acids: CASSPDSGSSYNEQFF. The DNA for the CDR3 is TGTGCCAGCAGCCCGGATAGCGGGAGCTCCTACAATGAGCAGTTCTTC.

This clone was found once. V usage is TRBV27 and J usage is TRBJ2-4; 7 bases match TRBD2. V trimming: 6 bases; J trimming: 1 base; junction bases outside the gene matches: 3. Per germline, CDR1 MNHEY and CDR2 SMNVEV (reference sequence). CDR3 length: 14 amino acids. In DNA, the CDR3 is TGTGCCAGCAGGGGGGGGGTGGCCAAAAACATTCAGTACTTC. Translated, it gives CASRGGVAKNIQYF.

The chain employs TRBV19 and TRBJ1-5; D remains unclear. The V gene lost 6 bases and the J gene lost 1 base, with 10 bases spanning the gap. This CDR3 spans 14 amino acids. Germline CDR1 is LNHDA and CDR2 is SQIVND (reference sequence). The CDR3 DNA follows: TGTGCCAGTAGCCCCCGGGGAAGCAATCAGCCCCAGCATTTT. It is translated as CASSPRGSNQPQHF. The full variable domain, rest sourced from reference TRBV19 and TRBJ1-5, is DGGITQSPKYLFRKEGQNVTLSCEQNLNHDAMYWYRQDPGQGLRLIYYSQIVNDFQKGDIAEGYSVSREKKESFPLTVTSAQKNPTAFYLCASSPRGSNQPQHFGDGTRLSIL.

This clone was seen only once. The chain links TRBV4-3 to TRBJ1-2; D is ambiguous. Looked up from germline, CDR1 is LGHNA and CDR2 is YSLEER. The CDR3 loop spans 13 amino acids. The V end was cut by 3 bases, the J end by 5 bases, with 10 bases between. The CDR3 is CASSHSEVYGYTF. CDR3 nucleotide sequence: TGCGCCAGCAGCCATTCGGAGGTTTATGGCTACACCTTC.

Here the CDR3 reads CASSSPGLTNIQYF. The CDR3 bases are TGTGCCAGCAGTTCACCGGGACTCACTAACATTCAGTACTTC. This chain links TRBV6-5 with TRBJ2-4; D is perhaps TRBD2 (6 bases). Trimming pared 4 bases from V and 7 bases from J, leaving 14 bases between. The CDR3 is 14 amino acids. Germline V lookup: CDR1 MNHEY, CDR2 SVGAGI.

The chain uses TRBV7-9 and TRBJ1-2; D not resolved. The germline gives CDR1 SEHNR, CDR2 FQNEAQ (reference sequence). Trimming removed 4 bases at V and 6 bases at J, with 18 bases between. The CDR3 covers 15 residues. The CDR3 loop is CASSSPRLYQHGYTF. Here the CDR3 DNA reads TGTGCCAGCAGCTCCCCGAGGTTGTACCAGCATGGCTACACCTTC.

The chain is built from TRBV2 and TRBJ1-2; D perhaps matches TRBD1 (5 bases). Germline-derived CDR1 and CDR2 are SNHLY and FYNNEI. The CDR3 runs to 13 residues. The V end was cut by 3 bases, the J end by 3 bases, with 8 bases between. The CDR3 DNA reads as TGTGCCAGCAGTGACCAGGGCGACTATGGCTACACCTTC. Its translation is CASSDQGDYGYTF.

This rearrangement joins TRBV21-1 to TRBJ1-5; TRBD1, the table's D call, lacks a check against the DNA. TRBV21-1 is a listed pseudogene. The CDR3 loop spans 17 amino acids. The CDR3 DNA reads as TGTGCCAGCAGCTTCGTTAGGGGACAGGGGAGCAATCAGCCCCAGCATTTT. Translating gives CASSFVRGQGSNQPQHF.